A single sample gave rise to the 12 T cell receptor beta chains below, sequenced in a study of regulatory T cells in long-lasting Graves disease. Described time point: persistent/refractory GD, antithyroid drugs over 5 years with positive TRAb. Following extraction of RNA from PBMCs, that RNA was used to make the TCR library. Relying on iRepertoire HTBI primers and Arm-PCR of CDR3 regions, the team built TCR beta libraries. TCRdb called the multiplex PCR reads again in MiXCR, with one record for every CDR3 protein. The table has roughly 450,000 distinct CDR3 sequences, around a quarter seen once. The material was peripheral blood mononuclear cells (PBMCs), obtained when the disease was refractory, from a patient treated with antithyroid drugs. The receptors here all came from a female donor with Graves disease.

A few counts support this clonotype. The rearrangement uses TRBV11-3 and TRBJ2-2; TRBD1 matches at 9 bases. Germline trimming cut 4 bases from V and 3 bases from J; bases unmatched to any gene: 6. Germline assignment: CDR1 SGHNT and CDR2 YENEEA. This CDR3 has 16 amino acids. The CDR3: CASSSSQGADTGELFF. DNA of the CDR3: TGTGCCAGCAGCTCCTCACAGGGGGCAGACACCGGGGAGCTGTTTTTT.

This clonotype was observed at least ten times. CDR3 amino acids: CASGTGGREQYF. In DNA, the CDR3 is TGTGCCAGCGGGACGGGTGGTCGGGAGCAGTACTTC. The genes are TRBV28 and TRBJ2-7; the D call may be TRBD1 or TRBD2 (5 bases each). CDR1 is MDHEN and CDR2 is SYDVKM in the germline V gene. CDR3 length: 12 amino acids. V lost 8 bases to trimming and J lost 7 bases, with 15 bases between them.

This clonotype occurred many times. This chain connects TRBV12-3 or TRBV12-4 to TRBJ1-2; 9 positions match TRBD1. The V gene end was trimmed by 3 bases and the J gene end by 7 bases; junction bases not matched to a gene: 6. CDR3 length equals 14 residues. CDR3 protein: CASSLWDRVPGYTF. The CDR3 DNA reads TGTGCCAGCAGTTTGTGGGACAGGGTCCCTGGCTACACCTTC.

This rearrangement joins TRBV14 to TRBJ1-1, with a possible D match to TRBD1 (5 bases). Germline V gene data show CDR1 as SGHDN and CDR2 as FVKESK. The CDR3 is made up of 15 amino acids. The V and J ends lost 1 base and 0 bases respectively, with 9 bases between them. CDR3 protein: CASSQGQSMNTEAFF. The CDR3 DNA sequence: TGTGCCAGCAGCCAAGGACAGTCGATGAACACTGAAGCTTTCTTT.

Many counts were recorded for this clonotype. V is TRBV2 and J is TRBJ1-1; 8 bases line up with TRBD1. This CDR3 region has 15 residues. Germline lookup yields CDR1 SNHLY and CDR2 FYNNEI. The J segment lost 4 bases and the V segment lost 6 bases, leaving 10 bases of the junction unmatched. Here the CDR3 DNA reads TGTGCCAGCAGGTCAACGAAGGGGACAGGCACTGAAGCTTTCTTT. Translating it yields CASRSTKGTGTEAFF.

This chain uses TRBV30 with TRBJ1-5; maybe TRBD1 (6 bases). The V gene lost 7 bases and the J gene lost 7 bases, with 14 bases spanning the gap. The V gene's germline CDR1 is GTSNPN and CDR2 SVGIG (reference sequence). CDR3 length equals 12 residues. CDR3 region: CASQGPSQPQHF. The DNA for the CDR3 is TGTGCCTCACAGGGCCCCTCGCAGCCCCAGCATTTT.

This clonotype was seen ten or more times. The chain joins TRBV2 to TRBJ2-7; TRBD2 matches 7 bases. Germline V gives CDR1 SNHLY, CDR2 FYNNEI. This CDR3 is built from 13 residues. V lost 8 bases, J lost 8 bases, and 12 bases stayed unmatched. The DNA of the CDR3 is TGTGCCAGCGAAATGCGGGAGAGAGGCAAGCAGTACTTC. The encoded protein is CASEMRERGKQYF.

This clonotype was counted a few times. The J gene is TRBJ2-7, the V gene TRBV27; D is undetermined. Trimming pared 6 bases from V and 9 bases from J, leaving 18 bases between. The CDR3 totals 13 residues. Germline values: CDR1 MNHEY, CDR2 SMNVEV (reference sequence). The DNA of the CDR3 is TGTGCCAGCAGCCCCTCGGGCCGGCCGGGGCAGTACTTC. As protein: CASSPSGRPGQYF.

The J gene is TRBJ1-2, the V gene TRBV28, with TRBD1 identical over 9 bases. With 7 bases clipped from V and 5 bases from J, the junction kept 8 bases outside the gene matches. This CDR3 has 14 residues. In germline, CDR1 is MDHEN, CDR2 SYDVKM. This CDR3 reads CASKGQGSGYGYTF. CDR3 nucleotide sequence: TGTGCCAGCAAGGGACAGGGTAGCGGGTATGGCTACACCTTC.

Many counts were recorded for this clonotype. V gene TRBV28 combines with J gene TRBJ2-7, with a possible D match to TRBD2 (5 bases). The CDR3 has 14 residues. The germline CDR1 and CDR2 sequences are MDHEN and SYDVKM. The V end lost 5 bases, the J end lost 7 bases, and 18 bases lay between the germline ends. CDR3 amino acids: CASSPTMGRREQYF. The CDR3 DNA is TGTGCCAGCAGTCCCACGATGGGGAGAAGAGAGCAGTACTTC.

The table lists this clonotype with many counts. The chain recombines TRBV7-3 with TRBJ2-7; 9 nucleotides line up with TRBD2. Unmatched junction bases numbered 6, after V lost 0 bases and J lost 12 bases. Germline V CDR1 and CDR2: SGHTA, FQGTGA. The CDR3 is 13 amino acids. The CDR3 DNA reads TGTGCCAGCAGCTTAACGGCTAGCGGGGCTCCGTACTTC. Translated, it gives CASSLTASGAPYF. Combining the CDR3 with reference TRBV7-3 and TRBJ2-7 gives the whole variable domain GAGVSQTPSNKVTEKGKYVELRCDPISGHTALYWYRQSLGQGPEFLIYFQGTGAADDSGLPNDRFFAVRPEGSVSTLKIQRTERGDSAVYLCASSLTASGAPYFGPGTRLTVT.

The V and J genes are TRBV18 and TRBJ1-1, with 7 bases fitting TRBD1. CDR1 and CDR2 (germline): KGHSH, LQKENI. The CDR3 has 16 amino acids. J lost 1 base, V lost 2 bases, and 7 bases had no gene match. The CDR3: CASSPRPGGPNTEAFF. In nucleotides, the CDR3 is TGTGCCAGCTCACCAAGGCCAGGGGGACCGAACACTGAAGCTTTCTTT.